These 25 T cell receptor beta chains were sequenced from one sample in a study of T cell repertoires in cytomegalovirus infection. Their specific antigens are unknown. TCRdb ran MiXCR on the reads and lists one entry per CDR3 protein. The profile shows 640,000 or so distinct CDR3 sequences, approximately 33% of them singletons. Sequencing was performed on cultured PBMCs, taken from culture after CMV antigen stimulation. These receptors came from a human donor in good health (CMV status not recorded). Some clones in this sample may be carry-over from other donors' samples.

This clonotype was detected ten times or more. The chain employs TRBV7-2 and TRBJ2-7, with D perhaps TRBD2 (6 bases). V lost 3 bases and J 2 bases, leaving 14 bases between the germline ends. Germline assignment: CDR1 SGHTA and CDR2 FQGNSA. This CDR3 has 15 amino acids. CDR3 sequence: CASSFVGGFAYEQYF. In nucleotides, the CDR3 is TGTGCCAGCAGCTTCGTCGGGGGTTTTGCCTACGAGCAGTACTTC. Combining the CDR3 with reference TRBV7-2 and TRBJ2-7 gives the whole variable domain GAGVSQSPSNKVTEKGKDVELRCDPISGHTALYWYRQSLGQGLEFLIYFQGNSAPDKSGLPSDRFSAERTGGSVSTLTIQRTQQEDSAVYLCASSFVGGFAYEQYFGPGTRLTVT.

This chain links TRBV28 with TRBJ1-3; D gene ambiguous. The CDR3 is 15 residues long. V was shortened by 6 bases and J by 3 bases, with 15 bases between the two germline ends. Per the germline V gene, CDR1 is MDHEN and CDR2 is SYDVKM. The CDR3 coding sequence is TGTGCCAGCAGAGTTTATTGGGATAATGGAAACACCATATATTTT. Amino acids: CASRVYWDNGNTIYF.

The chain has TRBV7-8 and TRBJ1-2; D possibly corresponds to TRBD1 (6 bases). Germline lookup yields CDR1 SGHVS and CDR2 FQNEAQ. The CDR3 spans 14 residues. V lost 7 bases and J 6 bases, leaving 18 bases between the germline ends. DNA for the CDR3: TGTGCCAGCACCCAATCCGCGGGGGGCGATGGCTACACCTTC. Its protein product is CASTQSAGGDGYTF.

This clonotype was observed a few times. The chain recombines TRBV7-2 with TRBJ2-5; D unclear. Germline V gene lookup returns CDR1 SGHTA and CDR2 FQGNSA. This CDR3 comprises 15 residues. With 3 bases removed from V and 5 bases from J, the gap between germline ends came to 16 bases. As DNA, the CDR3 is TGTGCCAGCAGCTTGATAGTGTTGGGCCCGGAGACCCAGTACTTC. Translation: CASSLIVLGPETQYF.

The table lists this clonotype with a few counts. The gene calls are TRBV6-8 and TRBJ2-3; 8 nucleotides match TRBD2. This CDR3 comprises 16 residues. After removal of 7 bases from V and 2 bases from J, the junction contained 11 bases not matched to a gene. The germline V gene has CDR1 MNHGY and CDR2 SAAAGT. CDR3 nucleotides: TGTGCCAGCACCGGAAGAACTAGCGGACTCACAGATACGCAGTATTTT. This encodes CASTGRTSGLTDTQYF.

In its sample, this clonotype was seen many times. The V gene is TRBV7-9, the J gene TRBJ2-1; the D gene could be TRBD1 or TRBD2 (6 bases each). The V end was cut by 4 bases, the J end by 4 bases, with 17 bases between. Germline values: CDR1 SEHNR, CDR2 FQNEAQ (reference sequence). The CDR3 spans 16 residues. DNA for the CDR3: TGTGCCAGCAGCTCCCCACTTAGGGGGGATTACAATGAGCAGTTCTTC. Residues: CASSSPLRGDYNEQFF.

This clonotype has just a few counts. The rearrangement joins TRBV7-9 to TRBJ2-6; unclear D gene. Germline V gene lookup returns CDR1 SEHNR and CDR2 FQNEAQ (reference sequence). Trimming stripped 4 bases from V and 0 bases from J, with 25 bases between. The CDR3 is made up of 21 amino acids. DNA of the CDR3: TGTGCCAGCAGCTCGGGTATGGTACGGGCGCCTCAGAGCTCTGGGGCCAACGTCCTGACTTTC. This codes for CASSSGMVRAPQSSGANVLTF.

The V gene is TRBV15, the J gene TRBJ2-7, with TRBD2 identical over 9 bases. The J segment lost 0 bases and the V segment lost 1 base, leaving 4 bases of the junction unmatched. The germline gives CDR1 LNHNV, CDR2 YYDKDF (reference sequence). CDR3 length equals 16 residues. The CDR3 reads CATSRAGAGGSYEQYF. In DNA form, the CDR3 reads TGTGCCACCAGCAGAGCAGGAGCGGGGGGCTCCTACGAGCAGTACTTC.

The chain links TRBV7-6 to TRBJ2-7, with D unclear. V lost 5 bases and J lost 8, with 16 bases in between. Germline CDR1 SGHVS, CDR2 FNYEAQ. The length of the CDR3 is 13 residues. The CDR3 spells CASSPRGGLQQYF. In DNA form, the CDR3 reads TGTGCCAGCAGCCCCCGTGGCGGTTTGCAGCAGTACTTC.

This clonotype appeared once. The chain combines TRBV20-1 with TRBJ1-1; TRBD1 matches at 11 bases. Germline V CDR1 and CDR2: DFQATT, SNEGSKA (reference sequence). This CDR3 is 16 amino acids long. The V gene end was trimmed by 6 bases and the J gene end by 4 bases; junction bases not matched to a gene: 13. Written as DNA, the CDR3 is TGCAGTGCGCATATGGGGGGCGGGACAGGGGGCACTGAAGCTTTCTTT. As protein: CSAHMGGGTGGTEAFF.

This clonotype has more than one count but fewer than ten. The CDR3 DNA sequence: TGTGCCAGCAGCTTAGGCGGGGGGGCAGCTCTGGTGAATGAGCAGTTCTTC. Its protein product is CASSLGGGAALVNEQFF. The rearrangement uses TRBV7-2 and TRBJ2-1; the match to TRBD2 covers 9 bases. With V trimmed by 1 base and J by 7 bases, 11 bases remained unmatched. This CDR3 contains 17 residues. Looked up from germline, CDR1 is SGHTA and CDR2 is FQGNSA.

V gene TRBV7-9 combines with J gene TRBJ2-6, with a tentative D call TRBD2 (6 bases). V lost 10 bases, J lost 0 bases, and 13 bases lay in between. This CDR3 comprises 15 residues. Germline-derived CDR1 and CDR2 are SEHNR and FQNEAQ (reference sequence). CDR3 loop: CATSRGASGANVLTF. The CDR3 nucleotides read TGTGCCACCTCTCGCGGGGCCTCTGGGGCCAACGTCCTGACTTTC.

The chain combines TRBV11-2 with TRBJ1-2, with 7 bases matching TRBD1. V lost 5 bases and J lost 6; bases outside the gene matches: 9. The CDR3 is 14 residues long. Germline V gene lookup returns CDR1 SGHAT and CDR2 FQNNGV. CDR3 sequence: CASSLGTDGDGYTF. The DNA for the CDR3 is TGTGCCAGCAGCCTAGGGACAGACGGAGATGGCTACACCTTC.

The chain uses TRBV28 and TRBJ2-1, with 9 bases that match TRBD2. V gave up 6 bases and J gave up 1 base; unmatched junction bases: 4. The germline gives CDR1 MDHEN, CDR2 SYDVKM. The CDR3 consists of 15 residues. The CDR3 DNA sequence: TGTGCCAGCAGAGAGAGCGGGGGGTCCTACAATGAGCAGTTCTTC. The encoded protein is CASRESGGSYNEQFF.

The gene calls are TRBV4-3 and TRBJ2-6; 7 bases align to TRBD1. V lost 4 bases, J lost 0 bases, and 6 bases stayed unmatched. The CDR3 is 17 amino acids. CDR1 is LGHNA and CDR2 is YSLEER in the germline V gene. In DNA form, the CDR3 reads TGCGCCAGCAGCCGCGTCGGGGACAGCTCTGGGGCCAACGTCCTGACTTTC. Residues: CASSRVGDSSGANVLTF.

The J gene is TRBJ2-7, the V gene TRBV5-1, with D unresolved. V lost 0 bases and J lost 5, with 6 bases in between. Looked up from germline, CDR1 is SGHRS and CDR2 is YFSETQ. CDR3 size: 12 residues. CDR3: CASSLAKDEQYF. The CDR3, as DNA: TGCGCCAGCAGCTTGGCCAAGGACGAGCAGTACTTC.

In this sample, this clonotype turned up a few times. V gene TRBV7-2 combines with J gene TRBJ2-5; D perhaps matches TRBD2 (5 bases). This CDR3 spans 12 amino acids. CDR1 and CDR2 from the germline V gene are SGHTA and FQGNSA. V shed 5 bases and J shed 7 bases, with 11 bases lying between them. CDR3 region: CASSPRGRTQYF. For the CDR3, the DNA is TGTGCCAGCAGCCCCCGGGGTAGGACCCAGTACTTC.

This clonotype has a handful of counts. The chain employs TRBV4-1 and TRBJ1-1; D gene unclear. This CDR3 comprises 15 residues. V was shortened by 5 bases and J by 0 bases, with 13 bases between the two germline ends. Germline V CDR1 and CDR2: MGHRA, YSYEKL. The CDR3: CASSSRVGMNTEAFF. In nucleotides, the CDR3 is TGCGCCAGCAGCTCCCGAGTGGGGATGAACACTGAAGCTTTCTTT.

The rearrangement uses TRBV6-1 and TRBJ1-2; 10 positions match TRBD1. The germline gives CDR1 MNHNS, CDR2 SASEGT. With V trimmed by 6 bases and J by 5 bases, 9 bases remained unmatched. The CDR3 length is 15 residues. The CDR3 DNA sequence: TGTGCCAGCAGAGCCGTCCGGGACAGGGGATATGGCTACACCTTC. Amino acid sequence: CASRAVRDRGYGYTF.

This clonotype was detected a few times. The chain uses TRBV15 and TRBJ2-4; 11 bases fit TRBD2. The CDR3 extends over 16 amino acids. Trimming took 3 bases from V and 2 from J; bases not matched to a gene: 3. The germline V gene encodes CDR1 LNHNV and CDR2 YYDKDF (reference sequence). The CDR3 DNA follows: TGTGCCACCAGCAGGGGACTAGCGGTGTCCAAAAACATTCAGTACTTC. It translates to CATSRGLAVSKNIQYF.

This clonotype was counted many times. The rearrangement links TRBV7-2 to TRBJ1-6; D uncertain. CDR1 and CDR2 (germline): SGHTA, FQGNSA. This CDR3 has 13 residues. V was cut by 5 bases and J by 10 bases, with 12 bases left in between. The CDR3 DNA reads TGTGCCAGCAGCCTAACGACTGGATCACCCCTCCACTTT. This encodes CASSLTTGSPLHF.

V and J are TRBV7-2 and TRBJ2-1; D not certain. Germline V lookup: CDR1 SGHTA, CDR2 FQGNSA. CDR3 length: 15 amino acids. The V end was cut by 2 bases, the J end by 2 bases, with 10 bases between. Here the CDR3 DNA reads TGTGCCAGCAGCTTAAGAGCTGACCCCTACAATGAGCAGTTCTTC. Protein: CASSLRADPYNEQFF.

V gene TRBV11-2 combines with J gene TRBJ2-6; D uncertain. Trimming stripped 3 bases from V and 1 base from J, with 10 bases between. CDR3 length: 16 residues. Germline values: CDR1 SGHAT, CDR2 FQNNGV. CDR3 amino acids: CASSLSPWSGANVLTF. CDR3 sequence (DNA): TGTGCCAGCAGCTTGAGTCCTTGGTCTGGGGCCAACGTCCTGACTTTC.

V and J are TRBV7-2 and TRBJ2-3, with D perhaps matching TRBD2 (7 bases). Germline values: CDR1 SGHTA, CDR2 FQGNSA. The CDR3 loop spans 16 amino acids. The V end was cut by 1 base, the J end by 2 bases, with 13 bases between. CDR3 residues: CASSLVGGVLTDTQYF. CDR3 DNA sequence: TGTGCCAGCAGCTTAGTAGGGGGGGTCCTCACAGATACGCAGTATTTT.

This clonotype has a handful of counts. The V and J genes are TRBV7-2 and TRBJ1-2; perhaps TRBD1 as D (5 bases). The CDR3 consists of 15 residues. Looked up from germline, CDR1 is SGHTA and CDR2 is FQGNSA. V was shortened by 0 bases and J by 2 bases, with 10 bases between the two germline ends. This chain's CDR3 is CASSLALTANYGYTF. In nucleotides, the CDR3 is TGTGCCAGCAGCTTAGCCCTGACAGCGAACTATGGCTACACCTTC.